This T cell receptor beta chain was sequenced for a study of STAT5B mutations in CD4+ large granular lymphocyte leukemia. Findings and limits, study-wide: Patient CD4-sorted repertoires stayed more clonal than healthy ones after leukemic-clone removal.

Control samples were healthy donors' buffy coats. Sequenced by immunoSEQ multiplex PCR; TCRdb stores in-frame clones only, minus some. The profile shows some 29,000 clones, around 72% of them singletons. Worth noting for this clone: The antigen remains undetermined.

With 5 bases removed from V and 7 bases from J, the gap between germline ends came to 14 bases. The germline gives CDR1 MDHEN, CDR2 SYDVKM. The CDR3 length is 13 residues. V gene TRBV28 combines with J gene TRBJ2-5; D may be TRBD1 or TRBD2 (5 bases each). The TCR sequence derives from a human donor in good health. The sequenced sample was CD4+ T cells from blood buffy coats. CDR3 sequence reads: CASSLRDARTQYF. CDR3 sequence (DNA): TGTGCCAGCAGTCTCCGGGACGCCAGGACCCAGTACTTC.